This T cell receptor (beta chain) was recorded in a study of persistence of HIV-infected CD4 T cells. Study information: Blood samples, up to roughly 200 mL, came from multiple time points, except two leukapheresis donors sampled once.

In the case of this clone: Its antigen is currently unknown.

The stimulus was an HIV-1 Gag 15-mer peptide pool, 1 ug/peptide/mL. Memory cells lacking CD40L and CD69 with high CD45RO were sorted. The immunoSEQ assay was version 4, run in survey mode. Repertoires were generated with immunoSEQ multiplex PCR, while TCRdb's copy carries only in-frame clones and drops some. The table has 38,000 or so clones, over 65% seen once. Per germline, CDR1 KGHSH and CDR2 LQKENI. The CDR3 is made up of 14 amino acids. Unmatched junction bases numbered 5, after V lost 6 bases and J lost 2 bases. The chain combines TRBV18 with TRBJ2-3; 7 positions agree with TRBD2. The input for sequencing was cultured CD4+ T cells from PBMCs, taken from a patient who received antiretroviral therapy. The source is an adult with HIV. The donor label of this sample is uncertain. The CDR3: CASSLAVFTDTQYF. CDR3 DNA: TGTGCCAGCTCGCTAGCGGTCTTCACAGATACGCAGTATTTT.